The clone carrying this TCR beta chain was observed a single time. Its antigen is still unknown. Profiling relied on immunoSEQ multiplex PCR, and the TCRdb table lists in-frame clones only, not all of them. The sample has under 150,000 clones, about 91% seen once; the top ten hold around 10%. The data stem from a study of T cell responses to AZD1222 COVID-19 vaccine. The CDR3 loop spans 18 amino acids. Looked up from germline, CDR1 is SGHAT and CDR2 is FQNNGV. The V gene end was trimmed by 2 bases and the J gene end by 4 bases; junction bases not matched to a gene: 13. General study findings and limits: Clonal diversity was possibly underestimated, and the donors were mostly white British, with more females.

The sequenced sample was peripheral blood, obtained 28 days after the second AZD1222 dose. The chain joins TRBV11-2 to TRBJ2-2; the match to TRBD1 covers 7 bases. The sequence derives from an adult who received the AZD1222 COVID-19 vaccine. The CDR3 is CASSLIKGDRVITGELFF. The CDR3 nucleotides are TGTGCCAGCAGCTTAATAAAGGGGGACAGAGTAATCACCGGGGAGCTGTTTTTT.